A single sample is the source of the 31 T cell receptor beta chains below, sequenced in a study of blood T cell repertoires in COVID-19. Profiled with immunoSEQ multiplex PCR; TCRdb holds only in-frame clones, not every one. Of fewer than 150,000 clones in the sample, less than 90% were seen once. The source material was PBMCs or T cells enriched from blood (not recorded which). Every receptor here comes from a man aged 25 to 45 who had recovered from COVID-19.

This sequence joins TRBV19 and TRBJ1-4; D is unclear. The germline V gene encodes CDR1 LNHDA and CDR2 SQIVND (reference sequence). This CDR3 is built from 16 residues. V lost 6 bases, J lost 4 bases, and 18 bases lay in between. The chain's CDR3 is CASSVGEAYGNEKLFF. In DNA form, the CDR3 reads TGTGCCAGTAGCGTCGGGGAGGCTTACGGTAATGAAAAACTGTTTTTT.

The V gene is TRBV2, the J gene TRBJ1-6; D might be TRBD1 (6 bases). This CDR3 has 13 residues. Trimming pared 5 bases from V and 7 bases from J, leaving 9 bases between. Per germline, CDR1 SNHLY and CDR2 FYNNEI. DNA of the CDR3: TGTGCCAGCAGTTTGAGGGGGAATTCACCCCTCCACTTT. It specifies CASSLRGNSPLHF.

This clone was seen only a few times. The V and J genes are TRBV3-1 (or the pseudogene TRBV3-2) and TRBJ1-2; D uncertain. Deletions cut 4 bases from V and 0 bases from J, with 9 bases between. Germline lookup yields CDR1 LGHDT and CDR2 YNNKEL (reference sequence). The CDR3 has 14 amino acids. For the CDR3, the DNA is TGTGCCAGCAGCCCAGCCGGGACTAACTATGGCTACACCTTC. Residues: CASSPAGTNYGYTF.

In DNA form, the CDR3 reads TGTGCCAGCAGTTATGCTAGCGGGAGTTCGGGGAATGAGCAGTTCTTC. The encoded protein is CASSYASGSSGNEQFF. The V gene is TRBV6-5, the J gene TRBJ2-1, with 10 bases fitting TRBD2. This CDR3 comprises 16 residues. CDR1 is MNHEY, CDR2 SVGAGI, per germline. V trimming: 3 bases; J trimming: 7 bases; junction bases outside the gene matches: 9.

V usage is TRBV29-1 and J usage is TRBJ2-7; 12 nucleotides agree with TRBD2. The CDR3 consists of 15 residues. J lost 2 bases, V lost 1 base, and 3 bases had no gene match. Germline values: CDR1 SQVTM, CDR2 ANQGSEA. The CDR3 sequence is CSVEGTSGGPYEQYV. The CDR3 nucleotides read TGCAGCGTTGAAGGAACTAGCGGGGGGCCCTACGAGCAGTACGTC.

The chain is built from TRBV29-1 and TRBJ2-3, with 10 bases that match TRBD2. Germline assignment: CDR1 SQVTM and CDR2 ANQGSEA. CDR3 length: 14 residues. V shed 4 bases, J shed 4 bases, and the junction held 5 bases outside the gene matches. CDR3 nucleotide sequence: TGCAGCGTTGTGGTAGCGGGAGGACCAGATACGCAGTATTTT. It specifies CSVVVAGGPDTQYF.

This clone was observed a single time. The chain employs TRBV7-9 and TRBJ1-6; 10 bases are a match to TRBD1. The CDR3 totals 16 residues. Trimming at V came to 4 bases and at J to 4 bases, leaving 4 bases not matched to a gene. Germline CDR1 is SEHNR and CDR2 is FQNEAQ (reference sequence). The CDR3 here is CASSSGTGDYNSPLHF. In DNA form, the CDR3 reads TGTGCCAGCAGCTCTGGGACAGGGGATTATAATTCACCCCTCCACTTT.

The rearrangement joins TRBV7-3 to TRBJ2-6; D might be TRBD2 (6 bases). The germline gives CDR1 SGHTA, CDR2 FQGTGA. The CDR3 is 17 residues long. The germline V and J ends were trimmed by 2 bases and 1 base, with 12 bases remaining between them. This CDR3 is CASSLPSVGSGANVLTF. In DNA, the CDR3 is TGTGCCAGCAGCTTACCTAGCGTCGGTTCTGGGGCCAACGTCCTGACTTTC.

The chain uses TRBV2 and TRBJ1-5, with TRBD1 identical over 7 bases. V shed 8 bases and J 3 bases; nucleotides not matched to a gene: 4. The CDR3 loop spans 13 amino acids. Looked up from germline, CDR1 is SNHLY and CDR2 is FYNNEI. CDR3 bases: TGTGCCAGCGACAGGGACTCCAATCAGCCCCAGCATTTT. The encoded protein is CASDRDSNQPQHF. Full variable domain (remainder filled in from reference TRBV2 and TRBJ1-5): EPEVTQTPSHQVTQMGQEVILRCVPISNHLYFYWYRQILGQKVEFLVSFYNNEISEKSEIFDDQFSVERPDGSNFTLKIRSTKLEDSAMYFCASDRDSNQPQHFGDGTRLSIL.

This clone occurred once. The V and J genes are TRBV2 and TRBJ2-3; D perhaps matches TRBD2 (5 bases). This CDR3 contains 12 residues. Germline values: CDR1 SNHLY, CDR2 FYNNEI. V shed 8 bases and J shed 6 bases, with 12 bases lying between them. CDR3 protein: CASAASGDTQYF. The CDR3 nucleotides read TGTGCCAGCGCGGCGTCGGGGGATACGCAGTATTTT.

The V call is TRBV19, the J call TRBJ1-5; maybe TRBD1 (5 bases). Germline CDR1 and CDR2: LNHDA and SQIVND (reference sequence). V was trimmed by 7 bases and J by 3 bases, leaving 19 bases between them. CDR3 length: 16 amino acids. The DNA for the CDR3 is TGTGCCAGTACAGCCCCCCCTGGGGGGTCCAATCAGCCCCAGCATTTT. Residues: CASTAPPGGSNQPQHF.

The chain employs TRBV10-1 and TRBJ2-1; D might be TRBD2 (6 bases). The V end was cut by 6 bases, the J end by 10 bases, with 19 bases between. The CDR3 loop spans 14 amino acids. Germline V gene data show CDR1 as WNHNN and CDR2 as SYGVQD (reference sequence). The CDR3 bases are TGCGCCAGCAGCTCCGGGACTCAGAGGATGGAGCAGTTCTTC. It codes for CASSSGTQRMEQFF.

The CDR3 nucleotides read TGCGCCAGCAGCCAAGTGGGAAGGGGGCGAAAGGAAAAACTGTTTTTT. Translation: CASSQVGRGRKEKLFF. V gene TRBV4-1 combines with J gene TRBJ1-4; 7 positions match TRBD1. Per the germline V gene, CDR1 is MGHRA and CDR2 is YSYEKL. The CDR3 length is 16 residues. The J segment lost 8 bases and the V segment lost 1 base, leaving 10 bases of the junction unmatched.

The chain is built from TRBV10-1 and TRBJ1-1, with a tentative D call TRBD1 (6 bases). This CDR3 has 14 residues. The germline V gene has CDR1 WNHNN and CDR2 SYGVQD (reference sequence). Trimming cost V 4 bases and J 2 bases, with 11 bases left between them. CDR3 bases: TGCGCCAGCAGTGGAACAGGGTCAAACACTGAAGCTTTCTTT. Translating gives CASSGTGSNTEAFF.

The gene calls are TRBV15 and TRBJ2-3; 10 positions match TRBD2. The ends lost 3 bases at V and 2 bases at J; junction bases unmatched: 5. The CDR3 runs 16 residues. CDR1 is LNHNV and CDR2 is YYDKDF in the germline V gene (reference sequence). CDR3 DNA sequence: TGTGCCACCAGCAGGGGGACTAGCGAAAACACAGATACGCAGTATTTT. Translation gives CATSRGTSENTDTQYF.

V and J are TRBV10-2 and TRBJ1-5; D possibly corresponds to TRBD1 (5 bases). The CDR3 is made up of 14 amino acids. Trimming removed 8 bases from V and 5 bases from J, with 16 bases in between. Per the germline V gene, CDR1 is WSHSY and CDR2 is SAAADI. The CDR3 loop reads CASGPGLPDQPQHF. CDR3 bases: TGCGCCAGCGGACCGGGACTCCCCGATCAGCCCCAGCATTTT.

The rearrangement uses TRBV4-1 and TRBJ2-1; D is uncertain. The CDR3 totals 15 residues. Per germline, CDR1 MGHRA and CDR2 YSYEKL. The V gene lost 4 bases and the J gene lost 0 bases, with 10 bases spanning the gap. The CDR3 is CASSPQSSSYNEQFF. The CDR3 DNA reads TGCGCCAGCAGCCCACAGTCCAGCTCCTACAATGAGCAGTTCTTC.

J is TRBJ2-7 and V is TRBV5-1, with 7 bases that match TRBD1. The CDR3 covers 17 residues. V dropped 0 bases and J dropped 2; count of bases not matched to a gene: 11. CDR1 is SGHRS and CDR2 is YFSETQ in the germline V gene. CDR3 amino acids: CASSLGVAGGPAYEQYF. The CDR3 DNA reads as TGCGCCAGCAGCTTGGGAGTAGCAGGGGGACCAGCCTACGAGCAGTACTTC.

This clone was seen a single time. The genes are TRBV3-1 (or the pseudogene TRBV3-2) and TRBJ2-3, with 7 positions matching TRBD1. From germline, CDR1 is LGHDT and CDR2 YNNKEL (reference sequence). With 2 bases clipped from V and 0 bases from J, the junction kept 2 bases outside the gene matches. The length of the CDR3 is 15 residues. The CDR3 DNA is TGTGCCAGCAGCCAAAGGGACAGCAGCACAGATACGCAGTATTTT. This sequence encodes CASSQRDSSTDTQYF.

This clone was counted a few times. The chain recombines TRBV19 with TRBJ1-3, with a tentative D call TRBD1 (5 bases). This CDR3 comprises 15 residues. Germline V gene data show CDR1 as LNHDA and CDR2 as SQIVND (reference sequence). Between the trimmed V and J ends, which lost 9 bases and 0 bases, there was a span of 15 bases. The CDR3 nucleotides are TGTGCCAGCTCGCGCGGGGGTCTCTCTGGAAACACCATATATTTT. Translation: CASSRGGLSGNTIYF. Full variable domain (remainder filled in from reference TRBV19 and TRBJ1-3): DGGITQSPKYLFRKEGQNVTLSCEQNLNHDAMYWYRQDPGQGLRLIYYSQIVNDFQKGDIAEGYSVSREKKESFPLTVTSAQKNPTAFYLCASSRGGLSGNTIYFGEGSWLTVV.

V is TRBV2 and J is TRBJ2-4, with D possibly TRBD2 on 6 matching bases. Germline CDR1 and CDR2: SNHLY and FYNNEI. The length of the CDR3 is 13 residues. V lost 6 bases and J lost 10, with 16 bases in between. CDR3 nucleotide sequence: TGTGCCAGCAGAACAGAGGGACTTGGGATTCAGTACTTC. It codes for CASRTEGLGIQYF.

The genes are TRBV9 and TRBJ2-2; 8 bases line up with TRBD2. CDR1 and CDR2 from the germline V gene are SGDLS and YYNGEE. V shed 4 bases, J shed 4 bases, and the junction held 9 bases outside the gene matches. The CDR3 has 16 residues. The CDR3 region is CASSPWVSGVTGELFF. The CDR3, as DNA: TGTGCCAGCAGCCCCTGGGTTAGCGGGGTCACCGGGGAGCTGTTTTTT.

About this clone: An end of the junction differs from the germline gene, which may be a read error. This chain's CDR3 is CASSSRPGQGYETQYF. The CDR3 nucleotides are TGTGCTAGCAGCTCCAGGCCGGGACAGGGCTACGAGACCCAGTACTTC. The chain couples TRBV7-7 to TRBJ2-5; 9 positions match TRBD1. Germline CDR1 SSHAT, CDR2 FNYEAQ (reference sequence). This CDR3 region has 16 residues.

The CDR3, as DNA: TGTGCCACCAGTGATCCAGGGACAGGCGGAGAGCAGTTCTTC. It yields the protein CATSDPGTGGEQFF. This chain joins TRBV24-1 and TRBJ2-1, with 8 bases aligning to TRBD1. The CDR3 is 14 amino acids. The ends lost 3 bases at V and 10 bases at J; junction bases unmatched: 7. Per the germline V gene, CDR1 is KGHDR and CDR2 is SFDVKD.

This clone was seen once. DNA for the CDR3: TGTGCCAGTAGCCCGGGGTACACTAATGAAAAACTGTTTTTT. This sequence encodes CASSPGYTNEKLFF. The chain joins TRBV19 to TRBJ1-4; D unclear. V lost 6 bases and J 2 bases, leaving 10 bases between the germline ends. CDR3 length: 14 residues. Germline V gives CDR1 LNHDA, CDR2 SQIVND (reference sequence).

V is TRBV5-6 and J is TRBJ1-1; perhaps TRBD1 as D (5 bases). Deletions cut 0 bases from V and 3 bases from J, with 15 bases between. Germline assignment: CDR1 SGHDT and CDR2 YYEEEE. The CDR3 length is 16 residues. The CDR3 sequence is CASSLGVGEAHTEAFF. As DNA, the CDR3 is TGTGCCAGCAGCTTGGGGGTGGGGGAGGCCCACACTGAAGCTTTCTTT.

The V call is TRBV7-9, the J call TRBJ2-1, with D possibly matching TRBD1 (6 bases). Germline CDR1 SEHNR, CDR2 FQNEAQ (reference sequence). The CDR3 extends over 14 amino acids. The ends were cut back, 4 bases at V and 3 bases at J, with 10 bases in the middle. The CDR3: CASSSDRHYNEQFF. The CDR3 DNA reads as TGTGCCAGCAGCTCCGACAGGCACTACAATGAGCAGTTCTTC. Based on the CDR3 plus reference TRBV7-9 and TRBJ2-1, the full variable domain is DTGVSQNPRHKITKRGQNVTFRCDPISEHNRLYWYRQTLGQGPEFLTYFQNEAQLEKSRLLSDRFSAERPKGSFSTLEIQRTEQGDSAMYLCASSSDRHYNEQFFGPGTRLTVL.

The J gene is TRBJ1-1, the V gene TRBV15; a possible D gene is TRBD1 (5 bases). The CDR3 runs 16 residues. V was shortened by 3 bases and J by 6 bases, with 20 bases between the two germline ends. Germline values: CDR1 LNHNV, CDR2 YYDKDF (reference sequence). CDR3 coding DNA: TGTGCCACCAGCAGCAAAGAAGGACATTTCTCCCCTGAAGCTTTCTTT. Encoded protein: CATSSKEGHFSPEAFF.

The sample holds one count of this clone. This sequence joins TRBV4-1 and TRBJ2-5, with TRBD2 identical over 10 bases. Trimming took 2 bases from V and 1 from J; bases not matched to a gene: 7. This CDR3 has 17 residues. CDR1 is MGHRA and CDR2 is YSYEKL in the germline V gene. In DNA, the CDR3 is TGCGCCAGCAGCCAACTAGCGGGAGTAGGGGCCCAAGAGACCCAGTACTTC. It yields the protein CASSQLAGVGAQETQYF.

V and J are TRBV5-5 and TRBJ1-5; 10 nucleotides align to TRBD1. Germline V CDR1 and CDR2: SGHKS, YYEKEE (reference sequence). The CDR3 consists of 15 residues. V lost 4 bases and J lost 5; bases outside the gene matches: 6. The CDR3: CASSQSGTGDQPQHF. CDR3 sequence (DNA): TGTGCCAGCAGCCAGTCCGGGACAGGGGATCAGCCCCAGCATTTT.

CDR3: CASSVGALDTQYF. As DNA, the CDR3 is TGTGCCAGCAGCGTAGGGGCCCTCGATACGCAGTATTTT. V and J are TRBV9 and TRBJ2-3; D unclear. Trimming took 0 bases from V and 6 from J, leaving 8 bases between them. The CDR3 contains 13 residues. CDR1 is SGDLS, CDR2 YYNGEE, per germline.